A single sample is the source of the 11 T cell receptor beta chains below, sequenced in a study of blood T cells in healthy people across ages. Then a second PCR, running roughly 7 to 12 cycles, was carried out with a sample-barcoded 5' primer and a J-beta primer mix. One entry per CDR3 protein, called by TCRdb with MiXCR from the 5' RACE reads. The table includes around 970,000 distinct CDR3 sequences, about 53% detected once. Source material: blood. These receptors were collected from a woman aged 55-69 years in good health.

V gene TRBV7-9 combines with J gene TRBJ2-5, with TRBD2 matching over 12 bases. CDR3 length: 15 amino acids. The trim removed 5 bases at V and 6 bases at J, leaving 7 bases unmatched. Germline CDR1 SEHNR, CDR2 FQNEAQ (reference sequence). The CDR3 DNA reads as TGTGCCAGCAGCCAAAGACTAGCGGGAGAAAAGACCCAGTACTTC. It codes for CASSQRLAGEKTQYF.

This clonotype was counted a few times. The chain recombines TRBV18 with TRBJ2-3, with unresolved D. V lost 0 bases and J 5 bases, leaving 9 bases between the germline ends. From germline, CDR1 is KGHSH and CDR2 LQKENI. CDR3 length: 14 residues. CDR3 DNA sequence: TGTGCCAGCTCACCACCATCCCACGGAGATACGCAGTATTTT. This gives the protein CASSPPSHGDTQYF.

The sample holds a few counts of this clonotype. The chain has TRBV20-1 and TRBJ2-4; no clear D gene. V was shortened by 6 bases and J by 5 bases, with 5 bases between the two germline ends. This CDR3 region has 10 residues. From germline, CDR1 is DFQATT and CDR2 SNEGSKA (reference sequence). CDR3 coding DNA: TGCAGTGCCCTTGAAAACATTCAGTACTTC. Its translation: CSALENIQYF.

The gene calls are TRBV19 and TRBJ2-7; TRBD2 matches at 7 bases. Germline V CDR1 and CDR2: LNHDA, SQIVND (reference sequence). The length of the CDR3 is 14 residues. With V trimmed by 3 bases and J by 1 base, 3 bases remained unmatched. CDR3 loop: CASSMREKSYEQYF. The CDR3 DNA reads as TGTGCCAGTAGTATGCGGGAGAAATCCTACGAGCAGTACTTC.

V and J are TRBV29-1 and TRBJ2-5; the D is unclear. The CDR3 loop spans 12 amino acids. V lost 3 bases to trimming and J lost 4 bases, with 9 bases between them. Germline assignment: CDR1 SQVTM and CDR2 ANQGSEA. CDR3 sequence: CSVEGSRETQYF. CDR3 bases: TGCAGCGTTGAGGGATCTAGAGAGACCCAGTACTTC.

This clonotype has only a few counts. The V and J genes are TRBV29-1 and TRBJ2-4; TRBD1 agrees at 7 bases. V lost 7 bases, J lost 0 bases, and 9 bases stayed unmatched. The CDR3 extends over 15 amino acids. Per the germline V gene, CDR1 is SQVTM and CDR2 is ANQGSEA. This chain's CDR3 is CSAIPGTVAKNIQYF. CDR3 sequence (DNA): TGCAGCGCCATCCCCGGGACAGTAGCCAAAAACATTCAGTACTTC.

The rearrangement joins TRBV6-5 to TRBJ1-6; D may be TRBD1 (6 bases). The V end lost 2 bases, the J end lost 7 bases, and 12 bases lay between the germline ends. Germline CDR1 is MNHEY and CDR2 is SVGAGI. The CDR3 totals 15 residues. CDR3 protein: CASSYRGQRNSPLHF. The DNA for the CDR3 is TGTGCCAGCAGTTACAGAGGACAGCGGAATTCACCCCTCCACTTT.

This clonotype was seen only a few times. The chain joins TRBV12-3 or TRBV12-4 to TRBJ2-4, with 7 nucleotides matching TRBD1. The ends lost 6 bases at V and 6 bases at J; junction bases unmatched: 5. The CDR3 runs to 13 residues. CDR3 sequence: CASSLGTVNIQYF. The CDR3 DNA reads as TGTGCCAGCAGCCTCGGGACAGTAAACATTCAGTACTTC.

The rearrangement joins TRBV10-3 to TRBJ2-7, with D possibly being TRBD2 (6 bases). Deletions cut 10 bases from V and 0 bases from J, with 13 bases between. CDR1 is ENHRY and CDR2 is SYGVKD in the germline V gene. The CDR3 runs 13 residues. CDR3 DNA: TGTGCCACGAAGCCCGGGGGCTCCTACGAGCAGTACTTC. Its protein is CATKPGGSYEQYF.

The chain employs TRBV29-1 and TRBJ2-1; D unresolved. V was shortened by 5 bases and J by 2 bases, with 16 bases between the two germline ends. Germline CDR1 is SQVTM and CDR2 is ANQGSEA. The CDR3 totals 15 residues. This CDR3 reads CSVISWTAAYNEQFF. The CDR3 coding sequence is TGCAGCGTTATATCTTGGACGGCGGCCTACAATGAGCAGTTCTTC.

CDR3 coding DNA: TGCAGTGCGTACAGGGCAACCCGTCTGTATGAGCAGTTCTTC. It is translated as CSAYRATRLYEQFF. This rearrangement joins TRBV20-1 to TRBJ2-1; possible D gene TRBD1, 6 bases. CDR1 and CDR2 (germline): DFQATT, SNEGSKA (reference sequence). Trimming stripped 6 bases from V and 8 bases from J, with 20 bases between. This CDR3 contains 14 residues.